The 24 T cell receptor beta chains in this list originate from one sample, sequenced in a study of T cells after yellow fever vaccination. TCRdb called the 5' RACE reads again in MiXCR, with one record for every CDR3 protein. The repertoire holds about 25,000 distinct CDR3 sequences, about 5.5% seen once, with 12% in the top ten. Specimen: PBMCs, either bulk or a sorted T-cell subset (CD4+, CD8+, memory, or dextramer-sorted; not recorded which), collected 15 days after the yellow fever booster vaccination. These receptors came from a man younger than 40 who received the YFV17D yellow fever vaccine.

This clonotype was detected ten times or more. This chain links TRBV5-1 with TRBJ2-3; weak D call: TRBD2 (6 bases). From germline, CDR1 is SGHRS and CDR2 YFSETQ. Trimming cost V 0 bases and J 0 bases, with 11 bases left between them. The CDR3 has 16 amino acids. The CDR3 coding sequence is TGCGCCAGCAGCTTGGGAACCCTAGCGAGCACAGATACGCAGTATTTT. This gives the protein CASSLGTLASTDTQYF. The complete variable domain, with remaining parts taken from reference TRBV5-1 and TRBJ2-3, reads KAGVTQTPRYLIKTRGQQVTLSCSPISGHRSVSWYQQTPGQGLQFLFEYFSETQRNKGNFPGRFSGRQFSNSRSEMNVSTLELGDSALYLCASSLGTLASTDTQYFGPGTRLTVL.

This clonotype was seen ten or more times. V usage is TRBV28 and J usage is TRBJ2-1; 15 bases are a match to TRBD2. Trimming cost V 5 bases and J 2 bases; bases outside gene matches: 13. The CDR3 has 20 residues. From germline, CDR1 is MDHEN and CDR2 SYDVKM. CDR3 nucleotides: TGTGCCAGCAGTAGACGTCCCGGGACTAGCGGGAGGAGGGCCTACAATGAGCAGTTCTTC. This translates into CASSRRPGTSGRRAYNEQFF.

This clonotype came up many times. CDR3 sequence: CASSPYSGRGSGANVLTF. The CDR3 DNA reads TGTGCCAGCAGCCCCTATAGCGGGAGAGGCTCTGGGGCCAACGTCCTGACTTTC. J is TRBJ2-6 and V is TRBV11-3; TRBD2 aligns across 9 bases. Germline CDR1 and CDR2: SGHNT and YENEEA. The CDR3 covers 18 residues. Germline trimming cut 5 bases from V and 0 bases from J; bases unmatched to any gene: 8.

This clonotype was seen ten or more times. J is TRBJ2-6 and V is TRBV4-2; D possibly matches TRBD1 or TRBD2 (5 bases each). The V gene's germline CDR1 is LGHNA and CDR2 YNFKEQ. V was cut by 0 bases and J by 4 bases, with 7 bases left in between. The CDR3 sequence is 15 residues long. The CDR3: CASSQDGTGANVLTF. DNA for the CDR3: TGTGCCAGCAGCCAAGACGGGACCGGGGCCAACGTCCTGACTTTC.

The table lists this clonotype with many counts. This sequence joins TRBV20-1 and TRBJ2-3; 8 nucleotides line up with TRBD1. This CDR3 has 13 residues. J lost 7 bases, V lost 3 bases, and 6 bases had no gene match. Germline V lookup: CDR1 DFQATT, CDR2 SNEGSKA (reference sequence). This CDR3 reads CSASGRDRYTQYF. The CDR3 DNA sequence: TGCAGTGCTAGCGGCCGGGACAGGTATACGCAGTATTTT.

This clonotype was counted at least ten times. V usage is TRBV7-2 and J usage is TRBJ2-7; D unresolved. V was trimmed by 5 bases and J by 2 bases, leaving 10 bases between them. The CDR3 is 13 residues long. Germline V gene data show CDR1 as SGHTA and CDR2 as FQGNSA. The CDR3 DNA follows: TGTGCCAGCAGCCTACAGACGACCTACGAGCAGTACTTC. It is translated as CASSLQTTYEQYF.

Only a few counts were recorded for this clonotype. The genes are TRBV5-4 and TRBJ2-5; D may correspond to TRBD1 or TRBD2 (6 bases each). The V gene lost 5 bases and the J gene lost 1 base, with 18 bases spanning the gap. The CDR3 runs to 16 residues. CDR1 SGHNT and CDR2 YYREEE come from the germline V gene (reference sequence). This CDR3 is CASRLGPGAVQETQYF. The CDR3 nucleotides read TGTGCCAGCAGGCTAGGGCCGGGGGCAGTCCAAGAGACCCAGTACTTC.

In the case of this clonotype: This may be a read error, as it is one base from a much larger clone. This chain uses TRBV12-3 or TRBV12-4 with TRBJ1-3, with D perhaps TRBD1 (6 bases). This CDR3 comprises 13 residues. V lost 5 bases and J 5 bases, leaving 10 bases between the germline ends. The CDR3 DNA sequence: TGTGCCAGCAGTGTTCAGGGGCGAAACACCATATATTTT. Translated, it gives CASSVQGRNTIYF.

This clonotype showed up many times. The chain uses TRBV7-8 and TRBJ2-3; TRBD2 might be the D (6 bases). Germline V gives CDR1 SGHVS, CDR2 FQNEAQ. Trimming cost V 1 base and J 2 bases, with 19 bases left between them. This CDR3 is built from 18 residues. The CDR3 loop reads CASSLVHSGVIFTDTQYF. CDR3 bases: TGTGCCAGCAGCTTAGTACATTCGGGAGTCATTTTCACAGATACGCAGTATTTT.

This clonotype was detected many times. The chain employs TRBV29-1 and TRBJ2-1; 7 nucleotides match TRBD2. CDR3 length: 13 amino acids. Germline V gene data show CDR1 as SQVTM and CDR2 as ANQGSEA. With 4 bases clipped from V and 4 bases from J, the junction kept 4 bases outside the gene matches. CDR3 region: CSVATSVYNEQFF. The DNA of the CDR3 is TGCAGCGTTGCTACTAGCGTGTACAATGAGCAGTTCTTC.

This clonotype has at least ten counts. The chain employs TRBV6-2 or TRBV6-3 and TRBJ1-5, with D unresolved. The CDR3 has 13 residues. CDR1 is MNHEY and CDR2 is SVGEGT in the germline V gene. V was pared by 6 bases and J by 4 bases, with 10 bases between. The DNA for the CDR3 is TGTGCCAGCAGCCGTGCCCGGAATCAGCCCCAGCATTTT. It codes for CASSRARNQPQHF.

This clonotype was seen repeatedly, ten times or more. This sequence joins TRBV18 and TRBJ2-5, with D uncertain. Germline assignment: CDR1 KGHSH and CDR2 LQKENI. V lost 2 bases to trimming and J lost 2 bases, with 6 bases between them. The CDR3 is 13 amino acids. The CDR3 DNA is TGTGCCAGCTCACCATTTCTGCAAGAGACCCAGTACTTC. This sequence encodes CASSPFLQETQYF.

This clonotype was seen many times. The junction and the germline gene differ at one end; a read error may be behind it. The V and J genes are TRBV11-2 and TRBJ2-3, with D possibly matching TRBD2 (5 bases). CDR1 is SGHAT and CDR2 is FQNNGV in the germline V gene. The CDR3 is made up of 16 amino acids. The CDR3 region is CASSLGSGGRTNTQYF. The CDR3 nucleotides read TGTGCCAGCAGCTTAGGGTCTGGAGGCCGCACAAATACGCAGTATTTT.

Comment on this clonotype: It may be a read error: a sequence one base away is much more abundant. The chain has TRBV20-1 and TRBJ1-4, with 7 bases matching TRBD1. The CDR3 length is 14 residues. Germline-derived CDR1 and CDR2 are DFQATT and SNEGSKA (reference sequence). CDR3 bases: TGCAGTGGGAGAGAGGGGGCAACTAATGAAGAACTGTTTTTT. Translating gives CSGREGATNEELFF.

The table lists this clonotype with a few counts. The chain carries TRBV27 and TRBJ2-3, with TRBD2 as a possible D gene (5 bases). Germline CDR1 is MNHEY and CDR2 is SMNVEV (reference sequence). The CDR3 consists of 12 residues. V was pared by 5 bases and J by 6 bases, with 9 bases between. The CDR3 here is CASSTTGDTQYF. The DNA for the CDR3 is TGTGCCAGCAGTACAACGGGGGATACGCAGTATTTT.

A remark on this clonotype: An end of the junction does not agree with germline; a read error may underlie this. The V call is TRBV6-5, the J call TRBJ2-6; weak D call: TRBD2 (7 bases). The CDR3 has 15 residues. The germline gives CDR1 MNHEY, CDR2 SVGAGI. CDR3 DNA sequence: TGTGCTAGCAGTTCCGGGGGCCGGGGGGCCAAGGTCCTGACTTTC. Protein product: CASSSGGRGAKVLTF.

This clonotype appeared many times. The gene calls are TRBV5-5 and TRBJ2-2, with TRBD2 matching 7 bases. The CDR3 has 17 residues. From germline, CDR1 is SGHKS and CDR2 YYEKEE (reference sequence). Trimming at V came to 4 bases and at J to 0 bases, leaving 9 bases not matched to a gene. As DNA, the CDR3 is TGTGCCAGCAGCCCCCGCGGCCTAGCGGCGAACACCGGGGAGCTGTTTTTT. Its translation: CASSPRGLAANTGELFF.

This clonotype qualifies as medium-sized (0.01 to 0.1%). J is TRBJ2-3 and V is TRBV10-3; 9 nucleotides agree with TRBD1. CDR3 length: 15 amino acids. V was clipped by 2 bases and J by 4 bases; unmatched bases: 4. From germline, CDR1 is ENHRY and CDR2 SYGVKD. DNA of the CDR3: TGTGCCATCAGTGAGGGGACAGGGTTTGCAGATACGCAGTATTTT. Translating it yields CAISEGTGFADTQYF.

This clonotype was seen many times. The rearrangement links TRBV2 to TRBJ2-7, with 7 nucleotides matching TRBD2. The CDR3 totals 14 residues. CDR1 is SNHLY and CDR2 is FYNNEI in the germline V gene. V lost 2 bases and J lost 6; bases outside the gene matches: 7. CDR3 DNA sequence: TGTGCCAGCAGTGAACTCTTAGGGGAGGGCGAGCAGTACTTC. Its translation is CASSELLGEGEQYF.

A few counts support this clonotype. The genes are TRBV5-4 and TRBJ2-1, with 11 positions matching TRBD1. Trimming cost V 4 bases and J 4 bases; bases outside gene matches: 4. The germline V gene encodes CDR1 SGHNT and CDR2 YYREEE (reference sequence). This CDR3 spans 15 amino acids. CDR3 sequence reads: CASSQGQGEYNEQFF. The CDR3 DNA reads as TGTGCCAGCAGCCAGGGACAGGGGGAATACAATGAGCAGTTCTTC.

This chain uses TRBV5-1 with TRBJ1-4; 7 bases fit TRBD1. Germline CDR1 is SGHRS and CDR2 is YFSETQ. The CDR3 is 14 residues long. J gave up 7 bases and V 4 bases, and 7 bases lay outside the gene matches. CDR3 nucleotides: TGCGCCAGCAGCAGAAGAGGGGGCTCTGAAAAACTGTTTTTT. Translation gives CASSRRGGSEKLFF.

This clonotype was seen repeatedly, ten times or more. V usage is TRBV7-3 and J usage is TRBJ2-2; weak D call: TRBD2 (5 bases). Germline CDR1 is SGHTA and CDR2 is FQGTGA. V shed 3 bases and J shed 6 bases, with 11 bases lying between them. There are 14 residues in the CDR3. The CDR3 coding sequence is TGTGCCAGCAGCTTTGGGAGTGCACCCGGGGAGCTGTTTTTT. It codes for CASSFGSAPGELFF.

Note on this clonotype: A clone one base away is much larger, so this may be a read error. The chain uses TRBV12-3 or TRBV12-4 and TRBJ2-3, with TRBD1 identical over 8 bases. The CDR3 is 15 amino acids. The CDR3 loop reads CTSSLGQGHTDTQYF. In DNA form, the CDR3 reads TGTACCAGCAGTTTAGGACAGGGACACACAGATACGCAGTATTTT.

This clonotype was seen ten or more times. V and J are TRBV6-2 or TRBV6-3 and TRBJ2-1; D is uncertain. V shed 0 bases and J shed 14 bases, with 11 bases lying between them. The CDR3 totals 12 residues. Germline CDR1 MNHEY, CDR2 SVGEGT. This CDR3 reads CASSYSKYGKFF. The CDR3 DNA reads as TGTGCCAGCAGTTACTCGAAGTATGGAAAGTTCTTC.